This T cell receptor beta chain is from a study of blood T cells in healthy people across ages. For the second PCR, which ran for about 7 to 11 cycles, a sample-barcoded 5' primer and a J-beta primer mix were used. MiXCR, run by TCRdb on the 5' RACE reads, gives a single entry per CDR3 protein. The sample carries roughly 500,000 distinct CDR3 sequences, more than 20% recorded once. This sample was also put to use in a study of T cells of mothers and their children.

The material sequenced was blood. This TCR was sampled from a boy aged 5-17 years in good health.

The DNA for the CDR3 is TGCAGTGGGAGCGGGGACCACCAACACACAGATACGCAGTATTTT. It codes for CSGSGDHQHTDTQYF. V gene TRBV20-1 combines with J gene TRBJ2-3, with 7 bases fitting TRBD2. The CDR3 loop spans 15 amino acids. Germline assignment: CDR1 DFQATT and CDR2 SNEGSKA (reference sequence). The V segment lost 7 bases and the J segment 2 bases; nucleotides outside the gene matches: 12.